The present entry profiles one TCR beta chain with its context. The data derive from a study of cytomegalovirus exposure and HLA in healthy donors. Germline CDR1 reads MNHNY; CDR2 reads SVGAGI (reference sequence). The CDR3 covers 16 residues. V gave up 2 bases and J gave up 3 bases; unmatched junction bases: 4. The primer mix had 60 Vbeta and 13 Jbeta primers. Only in-frame clones appear in the TCRdb table, and some are missing; sequencing was by immunoSEQ multiplex PCR. Of hundreds of thousands of clones in the sample, about 80% are singletons; the top ten hold around 1.9%. The chain uses TRBV6-6 and TRBJ2-3; 11 bases map to TRBD1. This clonotype originated in a male donor in good health and CMV-seronegative. Sample: PBMCs. The CDR3 spells CASSYAGQGGTDTQYF. The CDR3 coding sequence is TGTGCCAGCAGTTACGCGGGACAGGGGGGTACAGATACGCAGTATTTT.